Each of the 8 T cell receptor beta chains below was sequenced from the same sample in a study of siplizumab effects on memory and regulatory T cells. The table came from immunoSEQ multiplex PCR; TCRdb's copy has only in-frame clones and leaves some out. The sample shows about 100,000 clones, about 91% of them seen only once. What was sequenced was CD4+ T cells sorted from blood. These TCRs come from a human donor in good health.

CDR3 protein: CASSSPDSTTDTQYF. As DNA, the CDR3 is TGTGCCAGCAGCTCCCCCGATAGCACCACAGATACGCAGTATTTT. The genes are TRBV7-6 and TRBJ2-3; D gene uncertain. V was trimmed by 4 bases and J by 2 bases, leaving 13 bases between them. There are 15 residues in the CDR3. CDR1 and CDR2 from the germline V gene are SGHVS and FNYEAQ.

The V and J genes are TRBV6-1 and TRBJ1-1, with D hard to call. The CDR3 runs 13 residues. Trimming removed 5 bases at V and 6 bases at J, with 13 bases between. Looked up from germline, CDR1 is MNHNS and CDR2 is SASEGT. CDR3: CASSPKVGPEAFF. For the CDR3, the DNA is TGTGCCAGCAGTCCTAAGGTGGGCCCTGAAGCTTTCTTT.

The chain recombines TRBV6-6 with TRBJ2-1; 8 bases line up with TRBD2. This CDR3 comprises 15 residues. The junction had 6 bases not matched to a gene; V was cut back by 0 bases and J by 8 bases. Germline loops: CDR1 MNHNY, CDR2 SVGAGI (reference sequence). CDR3 residues: CASSYSRGGRYEQFF. CDR3 sequence (DNA): TGTGCCAGCAGTTACTCCCGGGGGGGCCGCTATGAGCAGTTCTTC.

The chain joins TRBV7-9 to TRBJ1-1; no clear D gene. The V end was cut by 3 bases, the J end by 0 bases, with 5 bases between. The CDR3 covers 13 residues. Germline CDR1 is SEHNR and CDR2 is FQNEAQ (reference sequence). CDR3 loop: CASSLALNTEAFF. In DNA, the CDR3 is TGTGCCAGCAGCTTGGCTTTGAACACTGAAGCTTTCTTT.

V and J are TRBV5-1 and TRBJ1-4, with 7 bases that match TRBD1. Trimming took 4 bases from V and 5 from J; bases not matched to a gene: 8. Germline loops: CDR1 SGHRS, CDR2 YFSETQ. The CDR3 spans 15 residues. Here the CDR3 DNA reads TGCGCCAGCAGCACCTGGACAGGTTTAAATGAAAAACTGTTTTTT. It translates to CASSTWTGLNEKLFF.

V and J are TRBV27 and TRBJ1-2, with 7 bases aligning to TRBD1. CDR1 is MNHEY and CDR2 is SMNVEV in the germline V gene (reference sequence). The CDR3 consists of 14 residues. V lost 2 bases to trimming and J lost 0 bases; unmatched junction nucleotides: 0. The CDR3: CASSLQGANYGYTF. The CDR3 nucleotides read TGTGCCAGCAGTTTACAGGGGGCTAACTATGGCTACACCTTC.

The chain is built from TRBV11-1 and TRBJ1-3; no firm D call. The germline CDR1 and CDR2 sequences are SGHAT and FQDESV (reference sequence). The CDR3 runs to 17 residues. V lost 2 bases and J 0 bases, leaving 14 bases between the germline ends. The CDR3 DNA is TGTGCCAGCAGCTTATCCGCAGGTTCCTCCTCTGGAAACACCATATATTTT. Translating it yields CASSLSAGSSSGNTIYF.

CDR3 protein: CASSPGDRGEANYGYTF. CDR3 DNA: TGTGCCAGCAGCCCTGGGGACAGGGGGGAGGCTAACTATGGCTACACCTTC. The chain recombines TRBV7-6 with TRBJ1-2; 11 positions match TRBD1. The germline CDR1 and CDR2 sequences are SGHVS and FNYEAQ. Trimming removed 5 bases from V and 0 bases from J; junction bases left unmatched: 8. This CDR3 spans 17 amino acids.